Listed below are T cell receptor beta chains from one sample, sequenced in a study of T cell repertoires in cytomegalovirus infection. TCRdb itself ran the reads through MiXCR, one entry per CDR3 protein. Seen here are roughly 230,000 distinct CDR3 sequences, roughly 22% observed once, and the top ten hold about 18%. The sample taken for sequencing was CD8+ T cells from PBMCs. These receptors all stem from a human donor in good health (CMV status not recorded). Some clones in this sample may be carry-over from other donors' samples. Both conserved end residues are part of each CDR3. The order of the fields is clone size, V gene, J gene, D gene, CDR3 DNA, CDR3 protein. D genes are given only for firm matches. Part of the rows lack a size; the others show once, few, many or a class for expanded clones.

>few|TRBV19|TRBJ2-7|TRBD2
TGTGCCAGTAGTATCTCCGGCGGGGGGGCCTACGAGCAGTACTTC
CASSISGGGAYEQYF
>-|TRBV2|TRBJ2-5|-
TGTGCCAGCAGTAGACTAGGACAGTCCGAAGAGACCCAGTACTTC
CASSRLGQSEETQYF
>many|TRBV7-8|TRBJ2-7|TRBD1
TGTGCCAGCAGCCCTTACGCCGGGACAGGGGGCTTTTACGAGCAGTACTTC
CASSPYAGTGGFYEQYF
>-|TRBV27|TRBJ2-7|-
TGTGCCAGCAGTTTTATGGGCGGATACTCCTACGAGCAGTACTTC
CASSFMGGYSYEQYF
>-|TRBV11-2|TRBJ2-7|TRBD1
TGTGCCAGCAGCTTAGATTTACAGGGGGCTTACGAGCAGTACTTC
CASSLDLQGAYEQYF
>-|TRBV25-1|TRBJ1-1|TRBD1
TGTGCCAGCAGGCCAAGGAGAGGACAGGAGAACACTGAAGCTTTCTTT
CASRPRRGQENTEAFF
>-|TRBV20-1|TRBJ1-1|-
TGCAGTGCTAGAGCGGGCCGAGGCAGCACTGAAGCTTTCTTT
CSARAGRGSTEAFF
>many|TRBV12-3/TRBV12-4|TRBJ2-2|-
TGTGCCAGCAGTTTGGGCGGAACCACCGGGGAGCTGTTTTTT
CASSLGGTTGELFF
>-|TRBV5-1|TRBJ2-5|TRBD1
TGCGCCAGCAGAGGGACAGGGGAAGAGACCCAGTACTTC
CASRGTGEETQYF
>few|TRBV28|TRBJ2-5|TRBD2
TGTGCCAGCAGTTTGACTAGCGGGGGAGTAGAGACCCAGTACTTC
CASSLTSGGVETQYF
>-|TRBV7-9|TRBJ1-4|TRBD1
TGTGCCAGCAGCTCACCAAGGGACAGGGTTGAAAAACTGTTTTTT
CASSSPRDRVEKLFF
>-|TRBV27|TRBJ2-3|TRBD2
TGTGCCAGCAGTCCCCCTGCGGGGAGGGGCGCAGATACGCAGTATTTT
CASSPPAGRGADTQYF
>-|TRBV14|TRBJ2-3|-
TGTGCCAGCAGCCAAGAGGAGCGATTCACAGATACGCAGTATTTT
CASSQEERFTDTQYF
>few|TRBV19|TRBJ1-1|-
TGTGCCACCAAGGGGGGTTTTGGCACTGAAGCTTTCTTT
CATKGGFGTEAFF
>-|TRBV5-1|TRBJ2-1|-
TGCGCCAGCAGCTTCTCGGGGCCCAGAAACAATGAGCAGTTCTTC
CASSFSGPRNNEQFF
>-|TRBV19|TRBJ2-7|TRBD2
TGTGCCAGTAGTATGATGGATAGCGGGGCCAACGAGCAGTACTTC
CASSMMDSGANEQYF
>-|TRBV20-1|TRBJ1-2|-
TGCAGTGCTAGAGATCTCAGGCAACCCACCCATAACTATGGCTACACCTTC
CSARDLRQPTHNYGYTF
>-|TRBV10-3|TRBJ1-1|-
TGTGCCATCAGTGACCCGTTCGGGGGCGATGGCACTGAAGCTTTCTTT
CAISDPFGGDGTEAFF
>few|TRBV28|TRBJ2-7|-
TGTGCCAGCAGTCCTACAGTGAGGTACGAGCAGTACTTC
CASSPTVRYEQYF
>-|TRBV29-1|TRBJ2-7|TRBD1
TGCAGCGTCGACTGGGGGACAGGGAAATCCCACGAGCAGTACTTC
CSVDWGTGKSHEQYF
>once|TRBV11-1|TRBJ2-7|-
TGTGCCAGCAGCTTGGGAGGAGGACTAATCCCCATCGAGCAGTACTTC
CASSLGGGLIPIEQYF
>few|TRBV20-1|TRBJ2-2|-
TGCAGTGCTAAAGAGTTTTGGACGGACTCTACCACCGGGGAGCTGTTTTTT
CSAKEFWTDSTTGELFF
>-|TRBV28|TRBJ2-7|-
TGTGCCAGCAGTCGGGTCTCCTACGAGCAGTACTTC
CASSRVSYEQYF
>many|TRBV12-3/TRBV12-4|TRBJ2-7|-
TGTGCCAGCAGTTTTGGCAGGGAATACGAGCAGTACTTC
CASSFGREYEQYF
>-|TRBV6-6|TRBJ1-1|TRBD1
TGTGCCAGCAGTTCCCCCGGGACAGACACTGAAGCTTTCTTT
CASSSPGTDTEAFF
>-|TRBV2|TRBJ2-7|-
TGTGCCAGCAGTGACTTTGGGAGAGGGGCCTACGAGCAGTACTTC
CASSDFGRGAYEQYF
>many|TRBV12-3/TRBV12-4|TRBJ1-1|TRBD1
TGTGCCAGCAGTTCCCGGGACAGGGCAATAGGGACTGAAGCTTTCTTT
CASSSRDRAIGTEAFF